The 13 T cell receptor beta chains given below trace back to one sample, sequenced in a study of cytomegalovirus exposure and HLA in healthy donors. This PCR relied on a set of 60 Vbeta primers and 13 Jbeta primers. Some clones are missing from TCRdb's copy, which holds only in-frame ones; the method was immunoSEQ multiplex PCR. The sample has fewer than 90,000 clones; around 78% are singletons. Sequenced material: PBMCs. These TCRs come from a male donor in good health and CMV-seropositive.

The sample holds a few counts of this clone. This chain uses TRBV5-4 with TRBJ1-1; tentative D call: TRBD1 (6 bases). The CDR3 runs 14 residues. Trimming took off 4 bases at V and 5 bases at J, with 15 bases between the two ends. CDR1 is SGHNT and CDR2 is YYREEE in the germline V gene (reference sequence). CDR3 sequence (DNA): TGTGCCAGCAGCCCAGGACAGAGACAGACTGAAGCTTTCTTT. It is translated as CASSPGQRQTEAFF.

V gene TRBV28 combines with J gene TRBJ2-3; TRBD2 aligns across 12 bases. The V and J ends lost 4 bases and 0 bases, in that order; junction bases with no gene match: 5. This CDR3 has 17 amino acids. Germline values: CDR1 MDHEN, CDR2 SYDVKM. CDR3 sequence reads: CASSSNGLAGSTDTQYF. CDR3 bases: TGTGCCAGCAGTTCCAACGGACTAGCGGGGAGCACAGATACGCAGTATTTT.

This clone has a single count. This specimen includes other DNA sequences encoding the same CDR3. This chain connects TRBV29-1 to TRBJ1-2; weak D call: TRBD1 (5 bases). The CDR3 extends over 11 amino acids. The germline CDR1 and CDR2 sequences are SQVTM and ANQGSEA. Trimming shortened V by 6 bases and J by 8 bases, and 13 bases separated the two germline ends. CDR3 sequence reads: CSVNSGRGYTF. The CDR3, as DNA: TGCAGCGTCAACTCAGGGAGGGGCTACACCTTC.

The chain is built from TRBV10-3 and TRBJ1-1; TRBD1 matches at 8 bases. Per germline, CDR1 ENHRY and CDR2 SYGVKD. V lost 4 bases and J lost 0; bases outside the gene matches: 19. This CDR3 is 20 amino acids long. The CDR3 here is CAISVRAGGTGELMNTEAFF. CDR3 sequence (DNA): TGTGCCATCAGTGTACGTGCGGGCGGGACAGGCGAACTCATGAACACTGAAGCTTTCTTT.

The chain couples TRBV11-2 to TRBJ2-5; D gene uncertain. The germline gives CDR1 SGHAT, CDR2 FQNNGV. Trimming pared 4 bases from V and 5 bases from J, leaving 11 bases between. The CDR3 covers 13 residues. The CDR3 DNA is TGTGCCAGCAGCTCTTCCCCCGGGGAGACCCAGTACTTC. This codes for CASSSSPGETQYF.

About this clone: At the DNA level, this CDR3 is encoded by other sequences in the same sample as well. This chain links TRBV29-1 with TRBJ1-1; a possible D gene is TRBD1 (6 bases). Germline V lookup: CDR1 SQVTM, CDR2 ANQGSEA. V lost 3 bases, J lost 5 bases, and 7 bases lay in between. The CDR3 runs to 11 residues. As DNA, the CDR3 is TGCAGCGTTGATAGGGGGACTGAAGCTTTCTTT. As protein: CSVDRGTEAFF.

The J gene is TRBJ2-1, the V gene TRBV5-4; TRBD2 is a possible D gene (6 bases). The CDR3 is 14 residues long. Germline CDR1 reads SGHNT; CDR2 reads YYREEE (reference sequence). V lost 0 bases, J lost 6 bases, and 10 bases lay in between. In DNA, the CDR3 is TGTGCCAGCAGCTTGGGGGTCGGGGGCAATGAGCAGTTCTTC. Residues: CASSLGVGGNEQFF.

The chain combines TRBV15 with TRBJ2-7; D perhaps matches TRBD1 (6 bases). V lost 3 bases to trimming and J lost 4 bases, with 10 bases between them. This CDR3 has 13 amino acids. CDR1 and CDR2 (germline): LNHNV, YYDKDF (reference sequence). In DNA form, the CDR3 reads TGTGCCACCAGCAGGGGGGCCAATTACGAGCAGTACTTC. Its protein is CATSRGANYEQYF.

This clone was detected only a few times. The gene calls are TRBV4-2 and TRBJ2-3; D call uncertain. Trimming cost V 1 base and J 6 bases, with 8 bases left between them. Germline CDR1 reads LGHNA; CDR2 reads YNFKEQ. This CDR3 is built from 13 residues. This CDR3 is CASSQGPRDTQYF. The DNA of the CDR3 is TGTGCCAGCAGCCAAGGTCCACGGGATACGCAGTATTTT.

In this sample, this clone turned up a few times. The V gene is TRBV15, the J gene TRBJ1-1, with TRBD1 matching over 7 bases. With V trimmed by 0 bases and J by 12 bases, 22 bases remained unmatched. CDR3 length: 18 residues. CDR1 is LNHNV, CDR2 YYDKDF, per germline (reference sequence). The CDR3 DNA sequence: TGTGCCACCAGCAGAGATCAGGCGAGACAGGGACATACCGAAGCGCCTTTCTTT. Its protein product is CATSRDQARQGHTEAPFF. Variable domain in full (rest from reference TRBV15 and TRBJ1-1): DAMVIQNPRYQVTQFGKPVTLSCSQTLNHNVMYWYQQKSSQAPKLLFHYYDKDFNNEADTPDNFQSRRPNTSFCFLDIRSPGLGDTAMYLCATSRDQARQGHTEAPFFGQGTRLTVV.

This clone has more than one count but fewer than ten. This sequence joins TRBV7-2 and TRBJ1-1; 8 nucleotides line up with TRBD1. Per germline, CDR1 SGHTA and CDR2 FQGNSA. The V and J ends lost 1 base and 8 bases, in that order; junction bases with no gene match: 6. This CDR3 comprises 14 residues. The CDR3 region is CASSLVPGGPEAFF. CDR3 DNA sequence: TGTGCCAGCAGCTTAGTCCCAGGGGGCCCCGAAGCTTTCTTT.

This clone was observed a single time. The V gene is TRBV15, the J gene TRBJ2-1, with a possible D match to TRBD2 (6 bases). Germline CDR1 reads LNHNV; CDR2 reads YYDKDF (reference sequence). The CDR3 extends over 14 amino acids. V lost 5 bases and J 7 bases, leaving 15 bases between the germline ends. In DNA, the CDR3 is TGTGCCACCAGCCCAAGGATTGGAGGGAATGAGCAGTTCTTC. Its protein product is CATSPRIGGNEQFF. Full variable domain (remainder filled in from reference TRBV15 and TRBJ2-1): DAMVIQNPRYQVTQFGKPVTLSCSQTLNHNVMYWYQQKSSQAPKLLFHYYDKDFNNEADTPDNFQSRRPNTSFCFLDIRSPGLGDTAMYLCATSPRIGGNEQFFGPGTRLTVL.

The gene calls are TRBV5-1 and TRBJ2-1, with 11 nucleotides matching TRBD2. The J segment lost 7 bases and the V segment lost 4 bases, leaving 7 bases of the junction unmatched. The CDR3 is 15 amino acids. CDR1 and CDR2 (germline): SGHRS, YFSETQ. DNA of the CDR3: TGCGCCAGCAGCCCACTAGCGGGAGTACGAAATGAGCAGTTCTTC. Amino acids: CASSPLAGVRNEQFF.